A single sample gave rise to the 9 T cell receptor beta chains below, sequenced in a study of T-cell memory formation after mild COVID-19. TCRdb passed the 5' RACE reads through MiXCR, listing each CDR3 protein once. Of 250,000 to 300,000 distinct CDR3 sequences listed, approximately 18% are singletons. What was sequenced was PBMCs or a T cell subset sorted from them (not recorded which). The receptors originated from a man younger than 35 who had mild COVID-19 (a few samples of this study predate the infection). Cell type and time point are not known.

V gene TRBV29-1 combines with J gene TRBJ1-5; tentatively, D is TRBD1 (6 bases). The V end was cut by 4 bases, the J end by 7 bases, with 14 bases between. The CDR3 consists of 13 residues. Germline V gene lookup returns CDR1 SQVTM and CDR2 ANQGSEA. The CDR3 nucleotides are TGCAGCGTTGCAGTCAGGGGTAGACAGCCCCAGCATTTT. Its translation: CSVAVRGRQPQHF.

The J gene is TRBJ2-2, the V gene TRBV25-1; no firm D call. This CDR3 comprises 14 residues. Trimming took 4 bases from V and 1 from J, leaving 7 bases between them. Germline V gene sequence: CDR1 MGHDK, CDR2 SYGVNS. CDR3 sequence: CASSGPGNTGELFF. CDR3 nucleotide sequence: TGTGCCAGCAGTGGTCCGGGGAACACCGGGGAGCTGTTTTTT.

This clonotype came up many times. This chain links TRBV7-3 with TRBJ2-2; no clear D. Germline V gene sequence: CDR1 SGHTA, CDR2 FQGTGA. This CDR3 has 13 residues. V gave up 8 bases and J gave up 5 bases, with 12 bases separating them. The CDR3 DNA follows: TGTGCCAGCCGTGAGACCAATACCGGGGAGCTGTTTTTT. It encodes CASRETNTGELFF.

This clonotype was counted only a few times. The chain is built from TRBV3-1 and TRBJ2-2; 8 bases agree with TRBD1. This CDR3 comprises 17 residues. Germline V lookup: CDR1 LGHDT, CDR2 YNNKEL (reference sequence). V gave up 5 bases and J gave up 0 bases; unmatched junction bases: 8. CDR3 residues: CASSSPGGLANTGELFF. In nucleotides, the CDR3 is TGTGCCAGCAGCAGTCCAGGGGGCTTGGCGAACACCGGGGAGCTGTTTTTT. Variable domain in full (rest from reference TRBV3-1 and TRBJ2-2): DTAVSQTPKYLVTQMGNDKSIKCEQNLGHDTMYWYKQDSKKFLKIMFSYNNKELIINETVPNRFSPKSPDKAHLNLHINSLELGDSAVYFCASSSPGGLANTGELFFGEGSRLTVL.

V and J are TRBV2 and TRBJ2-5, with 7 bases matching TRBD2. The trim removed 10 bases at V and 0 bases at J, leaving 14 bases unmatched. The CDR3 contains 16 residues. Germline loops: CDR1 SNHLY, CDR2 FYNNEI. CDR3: CAIGGGGGKDQETQYF. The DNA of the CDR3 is TGTGCCATCGGCGGGGGTGGCGGTAAAGACCAAGAGACCCAGTACTTC.

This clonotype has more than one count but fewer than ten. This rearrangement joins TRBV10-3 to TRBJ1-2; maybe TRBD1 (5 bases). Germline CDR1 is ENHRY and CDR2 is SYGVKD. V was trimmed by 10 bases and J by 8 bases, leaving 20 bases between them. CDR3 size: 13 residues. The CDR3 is CATRTTLDSGYTF. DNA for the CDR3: TGTGCCACGCGGACAACTTTGGATTCGGGCTACACCTTC.

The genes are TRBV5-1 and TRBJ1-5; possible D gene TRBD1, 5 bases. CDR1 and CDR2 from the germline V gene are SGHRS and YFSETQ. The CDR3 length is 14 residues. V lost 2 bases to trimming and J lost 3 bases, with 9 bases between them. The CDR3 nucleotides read TGCGCCAGCAGCTTAGGGGATCCCAATCAGCCCCAGCATTTT. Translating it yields CASSLGDPNQPQHF.

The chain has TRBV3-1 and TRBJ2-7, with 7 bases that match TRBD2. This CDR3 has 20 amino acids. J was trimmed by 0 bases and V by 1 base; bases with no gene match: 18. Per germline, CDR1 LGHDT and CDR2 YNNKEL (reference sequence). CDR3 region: CASSQGGGGPIASDSYEQYV. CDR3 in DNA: TGTGCCAGCAGCCAAGGGGGGGGTGGACCTATTGCTTCAGACTCCTACGAGCAGTACGTC.

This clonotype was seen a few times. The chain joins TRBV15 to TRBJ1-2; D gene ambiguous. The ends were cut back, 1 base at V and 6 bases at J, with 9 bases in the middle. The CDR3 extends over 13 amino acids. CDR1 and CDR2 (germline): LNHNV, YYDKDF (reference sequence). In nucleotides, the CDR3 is TGTGCCACCAGCAGAGGGACGGAAGATGGCTACACCTTC. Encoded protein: CATSRGTEDGYTF.